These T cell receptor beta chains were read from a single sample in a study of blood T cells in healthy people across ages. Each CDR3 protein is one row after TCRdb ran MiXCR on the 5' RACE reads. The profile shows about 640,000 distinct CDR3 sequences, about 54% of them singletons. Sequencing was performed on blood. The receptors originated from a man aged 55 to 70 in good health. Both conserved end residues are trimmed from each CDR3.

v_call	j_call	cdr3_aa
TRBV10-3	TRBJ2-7	AARGTGDEQY
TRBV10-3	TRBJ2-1	AISDFGLAGRSYNEQF
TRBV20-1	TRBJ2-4	SARVPGHRNIQY
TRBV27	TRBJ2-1	ASSPGLAYEQF
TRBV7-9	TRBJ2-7	ASSLASSMQY
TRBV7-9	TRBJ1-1	ASSWQGEDTEAF
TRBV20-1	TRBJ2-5	SARALDRDQETQY
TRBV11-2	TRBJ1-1	ASSLGTVRNLAF
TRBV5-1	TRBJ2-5	ASSLGGLSGETQY
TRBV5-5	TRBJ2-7	ASSLDGTASYEQY
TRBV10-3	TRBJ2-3	AISVSGGRGTDTQY
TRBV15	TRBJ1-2	ATSSENYGYT
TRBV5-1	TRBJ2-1	ASSLTAGSSYNEQF
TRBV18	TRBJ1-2	ASSPSGQGAGGYT
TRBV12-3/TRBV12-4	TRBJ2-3	ASGAYSTDTQY
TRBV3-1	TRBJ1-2	ASSQGADSLVYGYT
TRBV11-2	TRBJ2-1	ASSRGGTNNEQF
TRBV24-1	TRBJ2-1	ATSDPGQGNNEQF
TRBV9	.	ASSVLGDTYYEQY
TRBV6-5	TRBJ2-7	ASSPGEAGRSYEQY
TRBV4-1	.	ASSLAASGPYNEQY
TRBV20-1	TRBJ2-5	SARDPRDLLQETQY
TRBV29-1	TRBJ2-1	SVWVDRGDEQF
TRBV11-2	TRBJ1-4	ASSLGWDRASEKLF
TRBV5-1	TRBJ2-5	ASSHTDGSQETQY
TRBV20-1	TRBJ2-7	SARRSRRVYEQY
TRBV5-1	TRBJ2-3	ASSLGASTDTQY
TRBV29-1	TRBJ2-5	SGGRTGAETQY
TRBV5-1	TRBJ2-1	ASSLASSYNEQF
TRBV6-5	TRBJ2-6	ASRDRSGANVLT
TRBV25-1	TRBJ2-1	ASSEWTNYNEQF
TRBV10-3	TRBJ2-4	AISDQTKTGDIQY
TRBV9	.	ASSVAGGSGRYEQY
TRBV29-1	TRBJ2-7	SVEDWGGEQY
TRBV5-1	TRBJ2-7	ASRPGQGPYEQY
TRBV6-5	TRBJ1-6	ASRDGLYNSPLH
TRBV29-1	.	SSGTGGEETQY
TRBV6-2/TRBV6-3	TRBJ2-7	ASRARLAGYEQY
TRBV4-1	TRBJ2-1	ASSLRQGGAYNERF
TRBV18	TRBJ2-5	ASSPLAGDQETQY
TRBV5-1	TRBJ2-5	ASSLVGQRKETQY
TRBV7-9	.	ASEGRETQY
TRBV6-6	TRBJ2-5	ASRKRDSSYNEQY
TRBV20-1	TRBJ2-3	SARVAGITDTQY
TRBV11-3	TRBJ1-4	ASSLRDTTTTNEKLF
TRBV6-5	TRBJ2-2	ASSRGQGYTGELF
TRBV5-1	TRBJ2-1	ASSLAMVAGTEQF
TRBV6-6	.	ASSYSLRDGYYEQY
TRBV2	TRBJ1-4	ASRGDAEGEKLF
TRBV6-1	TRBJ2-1	ASSIRDSNNEQF
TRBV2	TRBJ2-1	ASTGTGGRTYNEQF
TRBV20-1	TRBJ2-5	SASLAGGSETQY
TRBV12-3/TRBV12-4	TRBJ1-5	ASTGGNGNQPQH
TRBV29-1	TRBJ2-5	SVARLTQETQY
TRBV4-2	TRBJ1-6	ASSQENRNSPLH